This T cell receptor beta chain was documented in a study of shared clonotypes between healthy human individuals. Overall study: CD4 naive and memory got three plates each, CD8 naive two, CD8 memory one.

Profiling relied on immunoSEQ multiplex PCR, and the TCRdb table lists in-frame clones only, not all of them. The sample contains about 2 million clones, about 95% of which appear only once. Germline V gives CDR1 MNHEY, CDR2 SMNVEV (reference sequence). V gave up 1 base and J gave up 3 bases, with 10 bases separating them. The CDR3 consists of 14 residues. Concerning this clone itself: This specimen includes other DNA sequences encoding the same CDR3.

Naive CD8 populations comprised CD45RO-negative cells positively selected for CCR7, excluding terminally differentiated effector memory CD45RA+ cells. Material for sequencing was naive CD8+ T cells sorted from blood. The origin of this receptor is a man aged 18-30 years in good health. The genes are TRBV27 and TRBJ2-7; the D call may be TRBD1 or TRBD2 (6 bases each). Here the CDR3 DNA reads TGTGCCAGCAGTTTATTAGGGGGGCGCTACGAGCAGTACTTC. Its translation is CASSLLGGRYEQYF.